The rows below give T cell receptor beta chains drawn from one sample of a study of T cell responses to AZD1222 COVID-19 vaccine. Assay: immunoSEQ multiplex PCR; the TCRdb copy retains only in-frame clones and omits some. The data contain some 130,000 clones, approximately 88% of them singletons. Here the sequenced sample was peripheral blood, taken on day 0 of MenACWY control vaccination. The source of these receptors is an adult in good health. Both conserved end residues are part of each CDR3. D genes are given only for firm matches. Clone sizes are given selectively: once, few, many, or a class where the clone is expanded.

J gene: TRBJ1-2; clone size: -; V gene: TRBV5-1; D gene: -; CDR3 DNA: TGCGCCAGCAGCTTAGACATGTATGGCTACACCTTC; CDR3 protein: CASSLDMYGYTF
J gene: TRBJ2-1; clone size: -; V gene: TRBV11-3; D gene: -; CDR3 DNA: TGTGCCAGCAGCTTAGGCCTGGGGAGGCAGTTCTTC; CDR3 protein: CASSLGLGRQFF
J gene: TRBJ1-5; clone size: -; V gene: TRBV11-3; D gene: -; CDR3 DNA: TGTGCCAGCAGCTTATGTCAGGGCTACCAGCCCCAGCATTTT; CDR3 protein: CASSLCQGYQPQHF
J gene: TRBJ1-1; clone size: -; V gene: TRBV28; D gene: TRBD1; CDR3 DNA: TGTGCCAGCAGTCCCGGGACAGGGACTAGGAACACTGAAGCTTTCTTT; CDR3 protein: CASSPGTGTRNTEAFF
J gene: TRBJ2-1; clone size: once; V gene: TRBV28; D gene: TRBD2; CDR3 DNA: TGTGCCAGCAGTCACTGGACTAGCGGGAGGAATGAGCAGTTCTTC; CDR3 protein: CASSHWTSGRNEQFF
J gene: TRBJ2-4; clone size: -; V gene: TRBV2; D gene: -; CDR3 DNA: TGTGCCAGCAGTGACAGGACAGCCAAAAACATTCAGTACTTC; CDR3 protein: CASSDRTAKNIQYF
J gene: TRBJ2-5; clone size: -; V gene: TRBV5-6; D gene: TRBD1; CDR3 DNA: TGTGCCAGCAGCTTGAGAACAGGGGGGAAAGAGACCCAGTACTTC; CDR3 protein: CASSLRTGGKETQYF
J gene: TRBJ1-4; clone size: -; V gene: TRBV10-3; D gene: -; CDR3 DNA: TGTGCCATCAGTGCAACTAATGAAAAACTGTTTTTT; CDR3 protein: CAISATNEKLFF
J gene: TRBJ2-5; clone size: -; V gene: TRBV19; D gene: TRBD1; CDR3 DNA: TGTGCCAGTAGTGCCCGGGACAGACCTCCGTACTTC; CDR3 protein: CASSARDRPPYF
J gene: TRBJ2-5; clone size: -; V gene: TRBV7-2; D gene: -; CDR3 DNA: TGTGCCAGCAGCTTAGCTATTGGTTCTTGGGAGACCCAGTACTTC; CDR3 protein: CASSLAIGSWETQYF
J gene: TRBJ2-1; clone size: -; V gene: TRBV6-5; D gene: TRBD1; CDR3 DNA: TGTGCCAGCAGTTACCCGAGACAGGGGGCATGGGAGCAGTTCTTC; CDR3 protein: CASSYPRQGAWEQFF
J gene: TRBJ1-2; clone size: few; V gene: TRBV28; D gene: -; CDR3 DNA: TGTGCCAGCAGTTTACCGCGGCCATCTAGCTACACCTTC; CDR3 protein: CASSLPRPSSYTF
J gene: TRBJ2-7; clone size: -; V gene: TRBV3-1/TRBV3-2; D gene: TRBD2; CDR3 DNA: TGTGCCAGCAGCCAGTGGGGGACTAGCGTCCCCTACGAGCAGTACTTC; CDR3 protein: CASSQWGTSVPYEQYF
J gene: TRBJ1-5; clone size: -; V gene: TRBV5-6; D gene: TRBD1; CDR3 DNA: TGTGCCAGCAGCCAGGGCCAGGGGGGGCATCAGCCCCAGCATTTT; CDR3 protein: CASSQGQGGHQPQHF